This T cell receptor (beta chain) was recorded in a study of Ad26.COV2.S vaccination and SARS-CoV-2 variants. Clones were read by immunoSEQ multiplex PCR, and TCRdb kept only the in-frame ones, dropping some. The sample lists hundreds of thousands of clones; 89% were seen once. CDR3 length: 15 amino acids. This sample's treatment: around 19 received Ad26.COV2.S at low or high dose, single or two shots; several received placebo; per-sample allocation not given. Each sample was drawn 63 days after the first injection (of vaccine or placebo). This clonotype was sampled from a person between 18 and 65 years old who received the Ad26.COV2.S COVID-19 vaccine or a placebo. The chain carries TRBV21-1 and TRBJ1-1. TRBV21-1 is a pseudogene. Sequences were derived from peripheral blood, sampled in a trial of Ad26.COV2.S vaccine versus placebo. The CDR3 DNA reads as TGTGCCAGCAGCAATTTTGGGATCGGCCCCCGACAAGCTTTCTTT. Translation gives CASSNFGIGPRQAFF.